This T cell receptor (beta chain) was sequenced in a study of OX40 agonist ivuxolimab in advanced cancers. Turning to the study itself: People in dose escalation had one of these cancers: hepatocellular carcinoma, melanoma, renal cell or head and neck cancer. From roughly 23 to 90 years was the age range, with a mean of around 60 years, and around 83% were male.

The germline V gene encodes CDR1 SEHNR and CDR2 FQNEAQ (reference sequence). This CDR3 has 14 amino acids. Clones were sequenced by immunoSEQ multiplex PCR, and TCRdb holds only the in-frame ones, with some missing. Of approximately 46,000 clones listed, roughly three quarters are singletons. Anyone with autoimmune disease history or systemic immunosuppression was excluded. The chain has TRBV7-9 and TRBJ2-5; 7 bases map to TRBD2. TRBJ2-7 explains the end of the DNA better; the J call may be wrong. This clonotype was obtained from an adult with an advanced solid tumor such as melanoma, head and neck, liver or kidney cancer. The sequences come from CD4+ or CD8+ T cells sorted from blood, collected in a trial of the OX40 agonist ivuxolimab. CDR3 sequence (DNA): TGTGCCAGCAGCTTCGGGGGGAGCTCCTACGAGCAGTACTTC. Translation: CASSFGGSSYEQYF.